This T cell receptor (beta chain) was recorded in a study of identical twins. Study results and caveats: Excess low generation probability was seen in twin-shared out-of-frame alpha sequences. High-abundance cord blood beta clonotypes had fewer insertions; memory repertoires showed none.

This clonotype was picked up many times. As yet, its antigen is unknown. The CDR3 extends over 19 amino acids. Germline assignment: CDR1 LGHDT and CDR2 YNNKEL (reference sequence). V was trimmed by 2 bases and J by 6 bases, leaving 25 bases between them. A universal primer site was added by template switching, and unique molecular identifiers were carried by the cDNA. In TCRdb, the 5' RACE reads were re-called with MiXCR into one record per CDR3 protein. The repertoire holds 150,000 or so distinct CDR3 sequences, roughly 3.3% seen once, with 8% to 8.5% in the top ten. Sequences were obtained from memory T cells sorted from blood. The TCR originated in a man aged 18 to 29 in good health. The V call is TRBV3-1, the J call TRBJ2-2; D ambiguous. In nucleotides, the CDR3 is TGTGCCAGCAGCCAAAGCGTTTCGTCCTGGCTTCGTACCTCCGGGGAGCTGTTTTTT. This gives the protein CASSQSVSSWLRTSGELFF. The variable domain in full, with the rest retrieved from reference TRBV3-1 and TRBJ2-2, is DTAVSQTPKYLVTQMGNDKSIKCEQNLGHDTMYWYKQDSKKFLKIMFSYNNKELIINETVPNRFSPKSPDKAHLNLHINSLELGDSAVYFCASSQSVSSWLRTSGELFFGEGSRLTVL.